These T cell receptor beta chains were read from a single sample in a study of blood T cells in healthy people across ages. TCRdb used MiXCR to reprocess the 5' RACE reads, holding one entry per CDR3 protein. The sample shows over 700,000 distinct CDR3 sequences, roughly 25% of them seen only once. This sample was shared with a second study, whose subject was T cells of mothers and their children.

The material sequenced was blood. Receptors originate from a boy between 10 and 17 years old in good health. CDR3s include the opening cysteine and the closing phenylalanine or tryptophan. Fields, in order: D gene, V gene, clone size, J gene, CDR3 DNA, CDR3 protein. The D gene is left open where the match is weak. Only some rows state a clone size, as once, few, many or a class for expanded clones.

D gene: NA; V gene: TRBV12-3/TRBV12-4; clone size: few; J gene: TRBJ1-1; CDR3 DNA: TGTGCCAGCAGCTGGGAGGGCACTGAAGCTTTCTTT; CDR3 protein: CASSWEGTEAFF
D gene: TRBD2; V gene: TRBV28; clone size: few; J gene: TRBJ2-5; CDR3 DNA: TGTGCCAGCAGTTCTCGACAAGCGGGAGGGATCAAAGAGACCCAGTACTTC; CDR3 protein: CASSSRQAGGIKETQYF
D gene: NA; V gene: TRBV28; clone size: NA; J gene: TRBJ1-2; CDR3 DNA: TGTGCCAGCAGTCCATACGGGGATGGCTACACCTTC; CDR3 protein: CASSPYGDGYTF
D gene: TRBD1; V gene: TRBV18; clone size: few; J gene: TRBJ1-2; CDR3 DNA: TGTGCCAGCTCACCACCGGGACAGACCCTCTCTGGCTACACCTTC; CDR3 protein: CASSPPGQTLSGYTF
D gene: NA; V gene: TRBV28; clone size: few; J gene: TRBJ2-2; CDR3 DNA: TGTGCCAGCAGTTTAAAACCCCAGATGGGGGCGACCGGGGAGCTGTTTTTT; CDR3 protein: CASSLKPQMGATGELFF
D gene: TRBD1; V gene: TRBV29-1; clone size: NA; J gene: TRBJ2-2; CDR3 DNA: TGCAGCGTTGGGACAGGGAACACCGGGGAGCTGTTTTTT; CDR3 protein: CSVGTGNTGELFF
D gene: NA; V gene: TRBV9; clone size: NA; J gene: TRBJ2-7; CDR3 DNA: TGTGCCAGCAGCGTAGATTCCGGGCACGAGCAGTACTTC; CDR3 protein: CASSVDSGHEQYF
D gene: NA; V gene: TRBV15; clone size: NA; J gene: TRBJ1-5; CDR3 DNA: TGTGCCACCAGCAGAGATGGGGGGGGTGGGCAGCCCCAGCATTTT; CDR3 protein: CATSRDGGGGQPQHF
D gene: TRBD1; V gene: TRBV6-6; clone size: NA; J gene: TRBJ2-1; CDR3 DNA: TGTGCCAGCAGTCCCAGGGGGTTAGAGGCCTCCTACAATGAGCAGTTCTTC; CDR3 protein: CASSPRGLEASYNEQFF
D gene: TRBD2; V gene: TRBV19; clone size: few; J gene: TRBJ2-1; CDR3 DNA: TGTGCCAGTAGTATTGTCTTCAGCGGGAGAAAGAATGAGCAGTTCTTC; CDR3 protein: CASSIVFSGRKNEQFF
D gene: NA; V gene: TRBV24-1; clone size: once; J gene: TRBJ1-2; CDR3 DNA: TGTGCCACCAGTGATGAAGACAGATACTATGGCTACACCTTC; CDR3 protein: CATSDEDRYYGYTF
D gene: NA; V gene: TRBV20-1; clone size: few; J gene: TRBJ1-2; CDR3 DNA: TGCAGTGCTACCGGGACGGCAAACTATGGCTACACCTTC; CDR3 protein: CSATGTANYGYTF
D gene: NA; V gene: TRBV28; clone size: few; J gene: TRBJ1-1; CDR3 DNA: TGTGCCAGCAGTTCGACAGGAACCGGAAAAGCTTTCTTT; CDR3 protein: CASSSTGTGKAFF
D gene: NA; V gene: TRBV4-3; clone size: few; J gene: TRBJ2-4; CDR3 DNA: TGCGCCAGCAGCCAAGATAGGACTTCACTAAACATTCAGTACTTC; CDR3 protein: CASSQDRTSLNIQYF
D gene: TRBD1; V gene: TRBV12-5; clone size: NA; J gene: TRBJ2-7; CDR3 DNA: TGTGCTAGTGCCATACTCACAGGGGCCAACGAGCAGTACTTC; CDR3 protein: CASAILTGANEQYF
D gene: NA; V gene: TRBV3-1; clone size: few; J gene: TRBJ1-1; CDR3 DNA: TGTGCCAGCAGCCAAGCGAAAGTCGGAACTGAAGCTTTCTTT; CDR3 protein: CASSQAKVGTEAFF
D gene: NA; V gene: TRBV10-3; clone size: few; J gene: TRBJ2-5; CDR3 DNA: TGTGCCACCAAGGGGGTGGAAGAGACCCAGTACTTC; CDR3 protein: CATKGVEETQYF
D gene: NA; V gene: TRBV9; clone size: NA; J gene: TRBJ2-5; CDR3 DNA: TGTGCCAGCAGCGGTAACAGGGGAGGCGAGACCCAGTACTTC; CDR3 protein: CASSGNRGGETQYF
D gene: TRBD2; V gene: TRBV4-2; clone size: few; J gene: TRBJ2-7; CDR3 DNA: TGTGCCAGCAGCCAAGAGTGGGGGACTAGCGGGGTCTACGAGCAGTACTTC; CDR3 protein: CASSQEWGTSGVYEQYF
D gene: TRBD1; V gene: TRBV11-2; clone size: NA; J gene: TRBJ2-3; CDR3 DNA: TGTGCCAGCAGCCACGGGACAGGGGACACAGATACGCAGTATTTT; CDR3 protein: CASSHGTGDTDTQYF
D gene: TRBD1; V gene: TRBV15; clone size: NA; J gene: TRBJ1-4; CDR3 DNA: TGTGCCACCAGCAGAAGTCGGGACAGTGTGGAAAAACTGTTTTTT; CDR3 protein: CATSRSRDSVEKLFF
D gene: TRBD1; V gene: TRBV12-3/TRBV12-4; clone size: NA; J gene: TRBJ2-7; CDR3 DNA: TGTGCCAGCAGAAGACAGGGGTCCTCCTACGAGCAGTACTTC; CDR3 protein: CASRRQGSSYEQYF
D gene: NA; V gene: TRBV2; clone size: few; J gene: TRBJ2-1; CDR3 DNA: TGTGCCAGCACTTTTTCGGGCGGAGCGAACAATGAGCAGTTCTTC; CDR3 protein: CASTFSGGANNEQFF
D gene: NA; V gene: TRBV7-9; clone size: NA; J gene: TRBJ2-4; CDR3 DNA: TGTGCCAGCAGCTTAGCGCACCCTCAAAACATTCAGTACTTC; CDR3 protein: CASSLAHPQNIQYF
D gene: TRBD2; V gene: TRBV6-1; clone size: NA; J gene: TRBJ2-1; CDR3 DNA: TGTGCCAGCATGCATCTAGCGGGAGGGCCCTACAATGAGCAGTTCTTC; CDR3 protein: CASMHLAGGPYNEQFF
D gene: TRBD1; V gene: TRBV24-1; clone size: NA; J gene: TRBJ1-2; CDR3 DNA: TGTGCCACCAGTGATGGGGACAGGGTAGGTGGCTACACCTTC; CDR3 protein: CATSDGDRVGGYTF
D gene: TRBD2; V gene: TRBV7-6; clone size: NA; J gene: TRBJ2-7; CDR3 DNA: TGTGCCAGCAGCCCGGAACTAGCGGGACACTACGAGCAGTACTTC; CDR3 protein: CASSPELAGHYEQYF
D gene: TRBD2; V gene: TRBV5-5; clone size: few; J gene: TRBJ2-1; CDR3 DNA: TGTGCCAGCAGCCCGCTAGCGGAGTATCGCTCCTACAATGAGCAGTTCTTC; CDR3 protein: CASSPLAEYRSYNEQFF
D gene: NA; V gene: TRBV12-3/TRBV12-4; clone size: NA; J gene: TRBJ2-7; CDR3 DNA: TGTGCCAGCAGACACTTCGGTGGTGAGCAGTACTTC; CDR3 protein: CASRHFGGEQYF
D gene: TRBD2; V gene: TRBV25-1; clone size: NA; J gene: TRBJ2-3; CDR3 DNA: TGTGCCAGCAGTGACCGCAGCGGGGGCGGCACAGATACGCAGTATTTT; CDR3 protein: CASSDRSGGGTDTQYF
D gene: NA; V gene: TRBV20-1; clone size: few; J gene: TRBJ2-3; CDR3 DNA: TGCAGTGCTCCCCCTTCTGGGGTGGGCACAGATAGGCAGTATTTT; CDR3 protein: CSAPPSGVGTDRQYF
D gene: TRBD1; V gene: TRBV3-1; clone size: many; J gene: TRBJ2-4; CDR3 DNA: TGTGCCAGCAGCCTGACGCCGGGACAGCTGATAGCCAAAAACATTCAGTACTTC; CDR3 protein: CASSLTPGQLIAKNIQYF
D gene: TRBD1; V gene: TRBV28; clone size: NA; J gene: TRBJ2-1; CDR3 DNA: TGTGCCAGCAGTGACCAAGGGGGCGGCTACAATGAGCAGTTCTTC; CDR3 protein: CASSDQGGGYNEQFF
D gene: NA; V gene: TRBV21-1; clone size: few; J gene: TRBJ1-4; CDR3 DNA: TGTGCCAGCATGGAGACCCTAACTAATGAAAAACTGTTTTTT; CDR3 protein: CASMETLTNEKLFF
D gene: NA; V gene: TRBV2; clone size: NA; J gene: TRBJ1-5; CDR3 DNA: TGTGCCAGCAGTGTGGGTAGTAGTCAGCCCCAGCATTTT; CDR3 protein: CASSVGSSQPQHF
D gene: TRBD2; V gene: TRBV11-1; clone size: NA; J gene: TRBJ2-1; CDR3 DNA: TGTGCCAGCAGCTTATGGGGGATGGGAACTAGCGGGAAGACCTACAATGAGCAGTTCTTC; CDR3 protein: CASSLWGMGTSGKTYNEQFF
D gene: NA; V gene: TRBV5-1; clone size: few; J gene: TRBJ1-4; CDR3 DNA: TGCGCCAGCAGTCCAACAGGGTCTACTAATGAAAAACTGTTTTTT; CDR3 protein: CASSPTGSTNEKLFF
D gene: TRBD1; V gene: TRBV28; clone size: NA; J gene: TRBJ2-1; CDR3 DNA: TGTGCCAGCAACGCACAGGGGGCCTCCTACAATGAGCAGTTCTTC; CDR3 protein: CASNAQGASYNEQFF
D gene: NA; V gene: TRBV2; clone size: NA; J gene: TRBJ2-5; CDR3 DNA: TGTGCCAACCGGGGACATCAAGAGACCCAGTACTTC; CDR3 protein: CANRGHQETQYF
D gene: NA; V gene: TRBV28; clone size: NA; J gene: TRBJ2-7; CDR3 DNA: TGTGCCAGCAGAACACGGACCCCTCGCGAGCAGTACTTC; CDR3 protein: CASRTRTPREQYF
D gene: TRBD1; V gene: TRBV4-1; clone size: NA; J gene: TRBJ1-4; CDR3 DNA: TGCGCCAGCAGGCTTGAGGCGGGACAGACTAATGAAAAACTGTTTTTT; CDR3 protein: CASRLEAGQTNEKLFF
D gene: NA; V gene: TRBV4-1; clone size: NA; J gene: TRBJ2-1; CDR3 DNA: TGCGCCAGCAGCCAAGTCTCCCACAATGAGCAGTTCTTC; CDR3 protein: CASSQVSHNEQFF
D gene: NA; V gene: TRBV28; clone size: NA; J gene: TRBJ1-5; CDR3 DNA: TGTGCCAGCAGTTTAAATCAACGAGGTGAGCCCCAGCATTTT; CDR3 protein: CASSLNQRGEPQHF
D gene: NA; V gene: TRBV11-2; clone size: NA; J gene: TRBJ2-6; CDR3 DNA: TGTGCCAGCAGCTCCCTGGGGCGGGCAGTTGGGGCCAACGTCCTGACTTTC; CDR3 protein: CASSSLGRAVGANVLTF
D gene: TRBD2; V gene: TRBV2; clone size: few; J gene: TRBJ2-3; CDR3 DNA: TGTGCCAGCAGAGATAGCGGGGGCTCAGATACGCAGTATTTT; CDR3 protein: CASRDSGGSDTQYF
D gene: TRBD2; V gene: TRBV12-3/TRBV12-4; clone size: NA; J gene: TRBJ2-1; CDR3 DNA: TGTGCCAGCAGTCCCGTCACAGGAGCTGGACTAGTAAGGGACAATGAGCAGTTCTTC; CDR3 protein: CASSPVTGAGLVRDNEQFF